The 13 T cell receptor beta chains presented below share a single source sample, sequenced in a study of T-cell memory formation after mild COVID-19. TCRdb itself ran the 5' RACE reads through MiXCR, one entry per CDR3 protein. The sample has fewer than 350,000 distinct CDR3 sequences; approximately 14% are singletons. Sequenced input: PBMCs or a T cell subset sorted from them (not recorded which). The receptor set was obtained from a man younger than 35 who had mild COVID-19 (a few samples of this study predate the infection). Cell type and time point are not known.

The chain carries TRBV6-6 and TRBJ1-2; 8 bases fit TRBD1. Losses at the gene ends were 10 bases for V and 6 bases for J; bases not matched to a gene: 10. CDR3 size: 13 residues. CDR1 and CDR2 from the germline V gene are MNHNY and SVGAGI (reference sequence). The CDR3 spells CATPDRVPHGYTF. The CDR3 DNA sequence: TGTGCCACCCCGGACAGGGTCCCTCATGGCTACACCTTC.

The chain uses TRBV20-1 and TRBJ1-1; D is unclear. Trimming took 0 bases from V and 1 from J, leaving 15 bases between them. This CDR3 comprises 16 residues. Germline V gives CDR1 DFQATT, CDR2 SNEGSKA (reference sequence). The CDR3 spells CSARDLGLSPNTEAFF. CDR3 sequence (DNA): TGCAGTGCTAGAGATCTCGGGTTAAGCCCGAACACTGAAGCTTTCTTT.

This CDR3 reads CASSPGTGWATLYF. In nucleotides, the CDR3 is TGTGCCAGCAGCCCCGGGACAGGGTGGGCGACCCTGTATTTT. The gene calls are TRBV7-2 and TRBJ2-3, with 9 bases identical to TRBD1. The V and J ends lost 5 bases and 14 bases, in that order; junction bases with no gene match: 14. There are 14 residues in the CDR3. CDR1 SGHTA and CDR2 FQGNSA come from the germline V gene. The variable domain in full, completed from reference TRBV7-2 and TRBJ2-3, reads GAGVSQSPSNKVTEKGKDVELRCDPISGHTALYWYRQSLGQGLEFLIYFQGNSAPDKSGLPSDRFSAERTGGSVSTLTIQRTQQEDSAVYLCASSPGTGWATLYFGPGTRLTVL.

The rearrangement uses TRBV5-1 and TRBJ1-2, with 8 nucleotides matching TRBD1. The CDR3 consists of 14 residues. Germline CDR1 reads SGHRS; CDR2 reads YFSETQ. Trimming removed 4 bases from V and 3 bases from J; junction bases left unmatched: 5. This CDR3 is CASSPETGDYGYTF. CDR3 coding DNA: TGCGCCAGCAGCCCAGAGACAGGGGACTATGGCTACACCTTC.

This clonotype was observed a handful of times. This chain links TRBV24-1 with TRBJ2-3; tentative D call: TRBD1 (6 bases). The CDR3 runs 15 residues. Germline-derived CDR1 and CDR2 are KGHDR and SFDVKD. The germline V and J ends were trimmed by 3 bases and 4 bases, with 13 bases remaining between them. The CDR3 DNA follows: TGTGCCACCAGTGATACCACAGGGCTTCCAGATACGCAGTATTTT. This sequence encodes CATSDTTGLPDTQYF.

This clonotype was seen more than once but under ten times. The chain carries TRBV19 and TRBJ1-5; tentatively, D is TRBD1 (5 bases). V was trimmed by 6 bases and J by 4 bases, leaving 19 bases between them. From germline, CDR1 is LNHDA and CDR2 SQIVND (reference sequence). CDR3 length equals 16 residues. CDR3 sequence (DNA): TGTGCCAGTAGCAATATCCTGGGACGGCAAAATCAGCCCCAGCATTTT. It encodes CASSNILGRQNQPQHF.

The chain couples TRBV29-1 to TRBJ2-7; 8 nucleotides match TRBD1. The CDR3 is 14 amino acids. From germline, CDR1 is SQVTM and CDR2 ANQGSEA. J was trimmed by 3 bases and V by 6 bases; bases with no gene match: 10. The CDR3 DNA reads TGCAGCGTGGCCGGGACAGGCGAAAGCTACGAGCAGTACTTC. This gives the protein CSVAGTGESYEQYF.

The sample holds many counts of this clonotype. The V call is TRBV29-1, the J call TRBJ2-3; no definite D call. The CDR3 consists of 14 residues. V was shortened by 1 base and J by 1 base, with 9 bases between the two germline ends. Germline V gene data show CDR1 as SQVTM and CDR2 as ANQGSEA. In DNA, the CDR3 is TGCAGCGTTGAAGGGAGCGATCGCACAGATACGCAGTATTTT. Its protein product is CSVEGSDRTDTQYF.

This clonotype was seen a handful of times. The CDR3 region is CASSPLARVRERRKETQYF. The CDR3 DNA is TGTGCCAGCTCACCACTCGCGAGGGTCAGGGAGAGGCGAAAAGAGACCCAGTACTTC. This chain uses TRBV18 with TRBJ2-5; TRBD1 or TRBD2 may be the D gene (5 bases each). CDR1 KGHSH and CDR2 LQKENI come from the germline V gene. Trimming pared 1 base from V and 3 bases from J, leaving 24 bases between. CDR3 size: 19 residues.

This clonotype was seen a handful of times. The J gene is TRBJ2-5, the V gene TRBV3-1; maybe TRBD2 (6 bases). The germline V gene encodes CDR1 LGHDT and CDR2 YNNKEL (reference sequence). V gave up 3 bases and J gave up 3 bases, with 14 bases separating them. The CDR3 is 15 amino acids. CDR3 sequence (DNA): TGTGCCAGCAGCCAGAGGGGTTCTAGCGAAGAGACCCAGTACTTC. Encoded protein: CASSQRGSSEETQYF.

This clonotype turned up a few times. CDR3 DNA: TGTGCCAGCAGTTATTTCGCGGAAGTCTATGGCTACACCTTC. Encoded protein: CASSYFAEVYGYTF. The V and J genes are TRBV6-2 or TRBV6-3 and TRBJ1-2, with D unresolved. V was clipped by 3 bases and J by 4 bases, with 12 bases between them. CDR3 size: 14 residues. CDR1 is MNHEY and CDR2 is SVGEGT in the germline V gene.

This clonotype showed up just a few times. V is TRBV4-3 and J is TRBJ1-6, with D possibly being TRBD1 (5 bases). From germline, CDR1 is LGHNA and CDR2 YSLEER. This CDR3 has 14 residues. The ends were cut back, 3 bases at V and 4 bases at J, with 7 bases in the middle. CDR3: CASSQGEYNSPLHF. For the CDR3, the DNA is TGCGCCAGCAGCCAGGGGGAGTATAATTCACCCCTCCACTTT.

The V call is TRBV29-1, the J call TRBJ2-1; TRBD2 is a possible D gene (6 bases). Germline V gene lookup returns CDR1 SQVTM and CDR2 ANQGSEA. V was cut by 4 bases and J by 7 bases, with 8 bases left in between. This CDR3 contains 11 residues. The CDR3 reads CSVVRGNEQFF. The CDR3 bases are TGCAGCGTTGTACGGGGGAATGAGCAGTTCTTC.